This T cell receptor beta chain was found in a study of T cells after somatic rescue of genetic block. Method: immunoSEQ multiplex PCR; TCRdb's copy keeps in-frame clones and lacks some. The data show more than 12,000 clones, with 65% to 75% seen just once and about 29% held by the top ten. Germline-derived CDR1 and CDR2 are KGHSH and LQKENI. The CDR3 totals 13 residues. Trimming pared 2 bases from V and 4 bases from J, leaving 8 bases between. The source is a man aged 18 to 29. The V and J genes are TRBV18 and TRBJ2-5; D not certain. Sequenced: peripheral blood mononuclear cells (PBMCs). The CDR3 DNA reads TGTGCCAGCTCACCAGACTGGATAGAGACCCAGTACTTC. Protein: CASSPDWIETQYF.